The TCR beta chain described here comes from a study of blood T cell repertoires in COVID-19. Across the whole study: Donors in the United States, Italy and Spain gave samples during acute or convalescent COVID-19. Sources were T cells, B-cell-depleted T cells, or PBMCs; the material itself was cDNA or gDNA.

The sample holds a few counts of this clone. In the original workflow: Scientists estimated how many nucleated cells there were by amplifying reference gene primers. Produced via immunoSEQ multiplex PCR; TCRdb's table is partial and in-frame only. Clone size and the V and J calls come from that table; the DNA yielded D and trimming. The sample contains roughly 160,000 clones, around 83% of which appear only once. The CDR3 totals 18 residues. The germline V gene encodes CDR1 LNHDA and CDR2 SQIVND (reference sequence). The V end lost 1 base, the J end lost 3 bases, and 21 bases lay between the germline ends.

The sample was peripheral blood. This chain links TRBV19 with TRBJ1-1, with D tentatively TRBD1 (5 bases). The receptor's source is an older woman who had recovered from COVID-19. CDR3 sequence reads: CASSIGSVPQGGDTEAFF. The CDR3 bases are TGTGCCAGTAGTATAGGCTCCGTCCCTCAGGGTGGGGACACTGAAGCTTTCTTT.